This passage covers 6 T cell receptor beta chains from one sample sequenced in a study of human versus mouse CDR3 diversity and MHC coevolution. The protocol was immunoSEQ multiplex PCR, while the TCRdb copy is restricted to in-frame clones and leaves out a portion. The sample holds about 81,000 clones, around 93% seen once. The sample taken for sequencing was naive CD4+ T cells from blood. The subset is: CD45RO-negative CD62L-positive naive CD4 T cells. All receptors come from a person aged 30 to 69 in good health.

The chain carries TRBV7-2 and TRBJ2-7; D possibly corresponds to TRBD1 (6 bases). V lost 5 bases, J lost 3 bases, and 14 bases lay in between. CDR1 SGHTA and CDR2 FQGNSA come from the germline V gene. The CDR3 runs to 14 residues. CDR3: CASSRPGQIYEQYF. CDR3 in DNA: TGTGCCAGCAGCCGACCGGGACAAATCTACGAGCAGTACTTC.

The rearrangement joins TRBV6-1 to TRBJ2-4; possible D gene TRBD2, 6 bases. Germline-derived CDR1 and CDR2 are MNHNS and SASEGT. V lost 2 bases and J lost 8, with 13 bases in between. The CDR3 consists of 14 residues. The CDR3 DNA is TGTGCCAGCAGTGAATGGGCTAGCGTTGACATTCAGTACTTC. Residues: CASSEWASVDIQYF.

This clone turned up a few times. The V and J genes are TRBV5-1 and TRBJ2-7, with 9 bases identical to TRBD1. Germline loops: CDR1 SGHRS, CDR2 YFSETQ. The length of the CDR3 is 13 residues. J was trimmed by 2 bases and V by 8 bases; bases with no gene match: 5. In DNA, the CDR3 is TGCGCCAGTGCAAGGGACAGGGCCTACGAGCAGTACTTC. It specifies CASARDRAYEQYF.

The chain has TRBV6-5 and TRBJ1-1; D gene uncertain. Germline V lookup: CDR1 MNHEY, CDR2 SVGAGI. Trimming took 7 bases from V and 2 from J, leaving 14 bases between them. The CDR3 loop spans 14 amino acids. The CDR3 DNA sequence: TGTGCCAGCACTTTACGCCGGGGAAACACTGAAGCTTTCTTT. Its translation is CASTLRRGNTEAFF.

The rearrangement links TRBV6-5 to TRBJ2-1; perhaps TRBD1 as D (6 bases). The CDR3 extends over 14 amino acids. Trimming took 5 bases from V and 0 from J, leaving 8 bases between them. Per germline, CDR1 MNHEY and CDR2 SVGAGI. CDR3 DNA sequence: TGTGCCAGCAGTGTCAGGGGCTCCTACAATGAGCAGTTCTTC. It encodes CASSVRGSYNEQFF.

The rearrangement joins TRBV5-1 to TRBJ2-5, with TRBD1 matching 8 bases. This CDR3 spans 15 amino acids. V was pared by 2 bases and J by 2 bases, with 5 bases of the junction left unmatched. Germline CDR1 and CDR2: SGHRS and YFSETQ. In nucleotides, the CDR3 is TGCGCCAGCAGCTTACAGGGGGTAAATCAAGAGACCCAGTACTTC. This codes for CASSLQGVNQETQYF. Variable domain in full (rest from reference TRBV5-1 and TRBJ2-5): KAGVTQTPRYLIKTRGQQVTLSCSPISGHRSVSWYQQTPGQGLQFLFEYFSETQRNKGNFPGRFSGRQFSNSRSEMNVSTLELGDSALYLCASSLQGVNQETQYFGPGTRLLVL.